This T cell receptor beta chain was observed in a study of T cells in tumors after PD-1 blockade. The wider study: Either cemiplimab 350 mg every 2 weeks or pembrolizumab 200 mg every 3 weeks was given.

Generated by immunoSEQ multiplex PCR, the TCRdb table keeps only in-frame clones and is missing some. The sample records under 40,000 clones, 73% being singletons. The receptor was isolated from a human donor with basal cell carcinoma. Material: PBMCs, obtained after anti-PD-1 treatment.

In DNA, the CDR3 is TGTGCCAGCAAGCCGGGACTAGCGACAGATACGCAGTATTTT. This codes for CASKPGLATDTQYF. This chain links TRBV2 with TRBJ2-3; 10 bases are a match to TRBD2. The CDR3 spans 14 residues. Germline assignment: CDR1 SNHLY and CDR2 FYNNEI. Trimming took 7 bases from V and 3 from J; bases not matched to a gene: 4.